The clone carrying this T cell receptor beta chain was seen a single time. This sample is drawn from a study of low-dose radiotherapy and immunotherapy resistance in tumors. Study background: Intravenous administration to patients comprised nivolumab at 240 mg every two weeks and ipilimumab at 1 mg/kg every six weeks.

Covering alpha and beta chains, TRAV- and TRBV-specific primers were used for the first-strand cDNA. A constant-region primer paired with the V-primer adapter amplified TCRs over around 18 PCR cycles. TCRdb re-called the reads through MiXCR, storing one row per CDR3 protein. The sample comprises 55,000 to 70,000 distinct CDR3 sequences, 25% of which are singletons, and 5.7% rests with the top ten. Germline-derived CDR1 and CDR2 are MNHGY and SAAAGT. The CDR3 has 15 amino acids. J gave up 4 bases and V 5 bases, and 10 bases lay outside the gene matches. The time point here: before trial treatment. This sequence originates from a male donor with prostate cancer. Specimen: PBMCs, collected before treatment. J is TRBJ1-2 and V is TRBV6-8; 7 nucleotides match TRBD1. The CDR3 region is CASSRSTGDGYGYTF. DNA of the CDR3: TGTGCCAGCAGTCGCTCAACAGGGGACGGCTATGGCTACACCTTC.